These 27 T cell receptor beta chains were all obtained from the same sample, sequenced in a study of cytomegalovirus exposure and HLA in healthy donors. Primers included in the PCR were 60 Vbeta and 13 Jbeta primers. Sequencing was performed with immunoSEQ multiplex PCR; in TCRdb, only in-frame clones are kept and a portion is missing. Of about 130,000 clones in the sample, approximately 80% were seen once. Material for sequencing was PBMCs. The source is a young man in good health and CMV-seronegative.

The chain carries TRBV10-2 and TRBJ2-6; possible D gene TRBD1, 6 bases. Looked up from germline, CDR1 is WSHSY and CDR2 is SAAADI. This CDR3 spans 20 amino acids. The ends were cut back, 3 bases at V and 0 bases at J, with 21 bases in the middle. The CDR3 DNA follows: TGCGCCAGCAGTGATATCAGCTGGACAGAAATTTTCTCTGGGGCCAACGTCCTGACTTTC. It is translated as CASSDISWTEIFSGANVLTF.

The sample holds a few counts of this clone. The J gene is TRBJ2-7, the V gene TRBV4-3; 11 bases align to TRBD2. The V and J ends lost 3 bases and 0 bases, in that order; junction bases with no gene match: 10. CDR3 length equals 18 residues. Germline CDR1 and CDR2: LGHNA and YSLEER. This chain's CDR3 is CASSHGTSGPSYSYEQYF. The DNA for the CDR3 is TGCGCCAGCAGCCACGGGACTAGCGGACCGTCTTACTCCTACGAGCAGTACTTC.

The rearrangement uses TRBV6-4 and TRBJ2-3, with 10 bases identical to TRBD2. The J segment lost 2 bases and the V segment lost 6 bases, leaving 5 bases of the junction unmatched. Germline V gene data show CDR1 as MRHNA and CDR2 as SNTAGT. The CDR3 is 15 residues long. CDR3 in DNA: TGTGCCAGCAGCGTCGGGACTAGCGACACAGATACGCAGTATTTT. Translated, it gives CASSVGTSDTDTQYF.

This chain connects TRBV15 to TRBJ2-7; 7 positions match TRBD2. The CDR3 covers 15 residues. The germline V gene encodes CDR1 LNHNV and CDR2 YYDKDF (reference sequence). The trim removed 1 base at V and 3 bases at J, leaving 6 bases unmatched. This CDR3 reads CATSRGGGVGYEQYF. In DNA form, the CDR3 reads TGTGCCACCAGCAGAGGGGGAGGGGTCGGCTACGAGCAGTACTTC. Looking up the rest from reference TRBV15 and TRBJ2-7 gives the full variable domain: DAMVIQNPRYQVTQFGKPVTLSCSQTLNHNVMYWYQQKSSQAPKLLFHYYDKDFNNEADTPDNFQSRRPNTSFCFLDIRSPGLGDTAMYLCATSRGGGVGYEQYFGPGTRLTVT.

A few counts support this clone. The chain links TRBV19 to TRBJ1-3; perhaps TRBD1 as D (6 bases). V was trimmed by 6 bases and J by 0 bases, leaving 18 bases between them. The CDR3 extends over 17 amino acids. The germline V gene has CDR1 LNHDA and CDR2 SQIVND (reference sequence). This CDR3 reads CASSIPRQGLSGNTIYF. The CDR3 DNA is TGTGCCAGTAGCATTCCGAGGCAGGGGCTCTCTGGAAACACCATATATTTT.

The genes are TRBV11-3 and TRBJ2-1; 8 nucleotides match TRBD2. Germline V gives CDR1 SGHNT, CDR2 YENEEA. The CDR3 covers 15 residues. V gave up 1 base and J gave up 8 bases; unmatched junction bases: 7. The chain's CDR3 is CASSLGGLETHEQFF. CDR3 coding DNA: TGTGCCAGCAGCTTAGGGGGACTAGAGACCCATGAGCAGTTCTTC.

The chain recombines TRBV5-3 with TRBJ2-7; the D gene is possibly TRBD1 (6 bases). TRBV5-3 is placed among ORFs of uncertain function. The CDR3 runs to 16 residues. The V gene lost 3 bases and the J gene lost 3 bases, with 19 bases spanning the gap. The CDR3 DNA reads as TGTGCCAGAAGCTCTTACAGGGACGTCTCGGTCTACGAGCAGTACTTC. This sequence encodes CARSSYRDVSVYEQYF.

V usage is TRBV7-9 and J usage is TRBJ2-7; weak D call: TRBD1 (6 bases). Germline V gene lookup returns CDR1 SEHNR and CDR2 FQNEAQ (reference sequence). V shed 5 bases and J shed 7 bases, with 15 bases lying between them. The CDR3 covers 13 residues. As DNA, the CDR3 is TGTGCCAGCAGCCCCAGGGACATTCGGGAGCAGTACTTC. Protein sequence: CASSPRDIREQYF.

The chain joins TRBV9 to TRBJ1-2, with TRBD1 matching over 7 bases. J was trimmed by 8 bases and V by 4 bases; bases with no gene match: 8. In germline, CDR1 is SGDLS, CDR2 YYNGEE. This CDR3 region has 13 residues. CDR3 DNA: TGTGCCAGCAGCCCGACAGGGAAAGAAGGCTACACCTTC. This encodes CASSPTGKEGYTF.

The rearrangement joins TRBV4-1 to TRBJ2-7; TRBD1 matches 8 bases. The CDR3 sequence is 15 residues long. Germline CDR1 is MGHRA and CDR2 is YSYEKL. J was trimmed by 4 bases and V by 1 base; bases with no gene match: 6. The CDR3 here is CASSQGRTGIYEQYF. The CDR3 nucleotides are TGCGCCAGCAGCCAAGGTAGGACAGGGATATACGAGCAGTACTTC.

The chain has TRBV18 and TRBJ2-7; tentative D call: TRBD1 (6 bases). The germline CDR1 and CDR2 sequences are KGHSH and LQKENI. The CDR3 loop spans 13 amino acids. The V gene lost 3 bases and the J gene lost 2 bases, with 8 bases spanning the gap. DNA of the CDR3: TGTGCCAGCTCACCGGACAGCCCCTACGAGCAGTACTTC. It encodes CASSPDSPYEQYF.

The chain employs TRBV10-2 and TRBJ2-5; D is unresolved. The V end was cut by 2 bases, the J end by 1 base, with 11 bases between. This CDR3 comprises 15 residues. Germline values: CDR1 WSHSY, CDR2 SAAADI. DNA of the CDR3: TGCGCCAGCAGTGAGATCGTCGGGTTCCAAGAGACCCAGTACTTC. This gives the protein CASSEIVGFQETQYF.

This chain joins TRBV9 and TRBJ2-5; TRBD1 is a possible D gene (6 bases). Germline V lookup: CDR1 SGDLS, CDR2 YYNGEE. V lost 4 bases and J 5 bases, leaving 12 bases between the germline ends. The length of the CDR3 is 13 residues. CDR3 residues: CASSTGQRETQYF. DNA of the CDR3: TGTGCCAGCAGCACAGGACAGAGGGAGACCCAGTACTTC.

The chain employs TRBV11-3 and TRBJ2-2, with 12 bases matching TRBD2. This CDR3 spans 15 amino acids. The germline V gene has CDR1 SGHNT and CDR2 YENEEA. V lost 4 bases and J lost 6; bases outside the gene matches: 3. The CDR3 DNA reads as TGTGCCAGCAGCTCAGGACTAGCGGGATCCGGGGAGCTGTTTTTT. This translates into CASSSGLAGSGELFF.

The rearrangement uses TRBV19 and TRBJ2-5, with D perhaps TRBD1 (5 bases). There are 12 residues in the CDR3. Germline CDR1 and CDR2: LNHDA and SQIVND (reference sequence). V shed 5 bases and J shed 4 bases, with 8 bases lying between them. The CDR3 is CASSDRAETQYF. The CDR3 region has the DNA TGTGCCAGTAGTGACAGAGCAGAGACCCAGTACTTC.

The chain has TRBV10-1 and TRBJ2-7, with TRBD1 identical over 7 bases. This CDR3 is built from 14 residues. V dropped 5 bases and J dropped 3; count of bases not matched to a gene: 7. Germline V gene data show CDR1 as WNHNN and CDR2 as SYGVQD (reference sequence). CDR3 protein: CASSSNDRDYEQYF. CDR3 DNA: TGCGCCAGCAGTTCGAACGACAGGGACTACGAGCAGTACTTC.

This clone came up once. V gene TRBV10-1 combines with J gene TRBJ2-7; 16 nucleotides match TRBD2. J lost 2 bases, V lost 6 bases, and 1 base had no gene match. The CDR3 has 15 amino acids. Looked up from germline, CDR1 is WNHNN and CDR2 is SYGVQD (reference sequence). The CDR3: CASSGTSGRAYEQYF. The CDR3, as DNA: TGCGCCAGCAGCGGGACTAGCGGGAGGGCCTACGAGCAGTACTTC.

The chain carries TRBV7-7 and TRBJ2-3; the match to TRBD2 covers 8 bases. J gave up 6 bases and V 5 bases, and 7 bases lay outside the gene matches. The CDR3 is 14 amino acids. The germline V gene encodes CDR1 SSHAT and CDR2 FNYEAQ (reference sequence). CDR3 amino acids: CASSARTSYDTQYF. The CDR3 coding sequence is TGTGCCAGCAGCGCCAGGACTAGCTATGATACGCAGTATTTT.

This clone was counted between two and nine times. The V and J genes are TRBV27 and TRBJ1-1, with TRBD1 matching over 8 bases. Germline V gene sequence: CDR1 MNHEY, CDR2 SMNVEV (reference sequence). The CDR3 runs 15 residues. The V gene end was trimmed by 5 bases and the J gene end by 1 base; junction bases not matched to a gene: 6. The CDR3 DNA sequence: TGTGCCAGCAGTCCGGCCGGGACAGGGAACACTGAAGCTTTCTTT. As protein: CASSPAGTGNTEAFF.

The chain employs TRBV27 and TRBJ1-1; D not certain. The CDR3 sequence is 13 residues long. Deletions cut 0 bases from V and 3 bases from J, with 5 bases between. The germline CDR1 and CDR2 sequences are MNHEY and SMNVEV (reference sequence). The CDR3, as DNA: TGTGCCAGCAGTTTATCGCGGGACACTGAAGCTTTCTTT. Its protein product is CASSLSRDTEAFF.

V gene TRBV11-2 combines with J gene TRBJ2-1, with 9 bases lining up with TRBD2. The length of the CDR3 is 16 residues. Trimming at V came to 7 bases and at J to 7 bases, leaving 14 bases not matched to a gene. The germline V gene encodes CDR1 SGHAT and CDR2 FQNNGV. CDR3 residues: CASNILGGGVRNEQFF. The DNA for the CDR3 is TGTGCCAGCAACATACTCGGCGGGGGGGTTCGGAATGAGCAGTTCTTC.

V gene TRBV5-6 combines with J gene TRBJ1-1; D not certain. Germline V CDR1 and CDR2: SGHDT, YYEEEE. V was trimmed by 3 bases and J by 7 bases, leaving 7 bases between them. This CDR3 region has 11 residues. CDR3 sequence reads: CASSYGSEAFF. CDR3 DNA: TGTGCCAGCAGCTATGGGAGTGAAGCTTTCTTT.

The chain carries TRBV28 and TRBJ1-1; 7 nucleotides agree with TRBD1. There are 15 residues in the CDR3. Trimming removed 3 bases from V and 3 bases from J; junction bases left unmatched: 7. The V gene's germline CDR1 is MDHEN and CDR2 SYDVKM. The CDR3 sequence: CASSFGTGADTEAFF. CDR3 coding DNA: TGTGCCAGCAGTTTTGGTACAGGGGCGGACACTGAAGCTTTCTTT.

The rearrangement links TRBV11-3 to TRBJ2-3; possibly TRBD1 for D (6 bases). The CDR3 has 15 amino acids. V dropped 1 base and J dropped 5 bases, with 13 bases sitting between them. Germline CDR1 is SGHNT and CDR2 is YENEEA. For the CDR3, the DNA is TGTGCCAGCAGCTTAGTGGGGACAATGGGAGATACGCAGTATTTT. Translating gives CASSLVGTMGDTQYF.

V usage is TRBV29-1 and J usage is TRBJ1-1; maybe TRBD1 (6 bases). CDR1 SQVTM and CDR2 ANQGSEA come from the germline V gene. The CDR3 has 12 residues. V was cut by 7 bases and J by 0 bases, with 9 bases left in between. The CDR3 reads CSGGRMNTEAFF. CDR3 nucleotide sequence: TGCAGCGGGGGGCGGATGAACACTGAAGCTTTCTTT. The full variable domain, its missing parts supplied by reference TRBV29-1 and TRBJ1-1, is SAVISQKPSRDICQRGTSLTIQCQVDSQVTMMFWYRQQPGQSLTLIATANQGSEATYESGFVIDKFPISRPNLTFSTLTVSNMSPEDSSIYLCSGGRMNTEAFFGQGTRLTVV.

V gene TRBV9 combines with J gene TRBJ2-7; 8 nucleotides line up with TRBD2. CDR3 length: 16 residues. Trimming cost V 4 bases and J 3 bases; bases outside gene matches: 12. CDR1 and CDR2 (germline): SGDLS, YYNGEE. As DNA, the CDR3 is TGTGCCAGCAGCCCCACCGGAGGAGCGGGAGTCTACGAGCAGTACTTC. As protein: CASSPTGGAGVYEQYF.

J is TRBJ1-3 and V is TRBV7-8; D is possibly TRBD1 (6 bases). CDR3 length: 15 residues. Germline values: CDR1 SGHVS, CDR2 FQNEAQ. The germline V and J ends were trimmed by 2 bases and 0 bases, with 8 bases remaining between them. CDR3 nucleotides: TGTGCCAGCAGCTTACACAGGGCCTCTGGAAACACCATATATTTT. Protein: CASSLHRASGNTIYF. Full variable domain (missing parts from reference TRBV7-8 and TRBJ1-3): GAGVSQSPRYKVAKRGQDVALRCDPISGHVSLFWYQQALGQGPEFLTYFQNEAQLDKSGLPSDRFFAERPEGSVSTLKIQRTQQEDSAVYLCASSLHRASGNTIYFGEGSWLTVV.